These T cell receptor beta chains were read from a single sample in a study of cytotoxic CD8 clonotypes in ibrutinib-treated CLL. The assay was immunoSEQ multiplex PCR, and TCRdb's table has in-frame clones only and misses some. The repertoire holds about 130,000 clones, about 80% seen once, with around 13% in the top ten. The sample here was PBMCs, taken after 12 months of ibrutinib treatment. Source of these receptors: a human donor with chronic lymphocytic leukemia. Each CDR3 is given without its conserved first and last residue. Fields, in order: V gene, J gene, CDR3 protein.

>TRBV5-1|TRBJ2-7
ASSLDGSSSYEQY
>TRBV25-1|TRBJ2-5
ASSGETQY
>TRBV6-5|TRBJ1-5
ASSYSGYQPQH
>TRBV7-9|TRBJ2-3
ASSLRIRREGYTQY
>TRBV7-8|TRBJ2-1
ASSLVYQREGRNEQF
>TRBV18|TRBJ2-1
ASSQTGTGTYNEQF
>TRBV9|TRBJ1-1
ASSKTGGSPEAF
>TRBV9|TRBJ2-1
ASSVASGSRYIEQF
>TRBV4-3|TRBJ2-2
ASSQDSSTGELF
>TRBV28|TRBJ2-5
ASSRGYQETQY
>TRBV28|TRBJ2-7
ASKQGGGYSYEQY
>TRBV7-7|TRBJ2-1
ASSPTRLSSYNEQF
>TRBV1|TRBJ2-7
TSSRDRAGLAGGQFFSYEQY